This T cell receptor (beta chain) was sequenced in a study of blood T cell repertoires in COVID-19 (dated by TCRdb to 2019 to 2021). Looking at the study overall: Samples from collaborators originated in the United States, Italy and Spain and spanned both the acute and convalescent phases of COVID-19. HLA class I and class II types, where available, came from metadata supplied by the sample provider rather than from assay-based typing. The repertoires were made available in a free public database intended to serve as a resource for research on the immune response to SARS-CoV-2. The sample metadata nearly always contained a de-identified subject ID, COVID-19 status, age in years and sex. Subjects who had been exposed to COVID-19, were actively infected with it, or had recovered from it provided the deeply sampled blood TCRbeta repertoires that made up the dataset. The samples were drawn from the first 160 participants of the ongoing ImmuneRACE study and from over a thousand subjects provided by 6 global collaborators. The prospective study material was composed of cDNA or gDNA derived from T cells, B-cell-depleted T cells, or PBMCs. Beyond this particular receptor, the publication reports: How much clinical and demographic metadata was included differed by source and by participant, and the metadata was provided uncurated.

On this clone: It has no known antigen specificity. No base-level quality is on record; no much larger clone is a single base apart.

Enrolling through a virtual design, the prospective study's participants ranged in age from roughly 18 to 89 years and lived across roughly 24 United States geographic areas. In the prospective study, participants were assigned to cohorts based on the clinical history participants reported in a screening survey and a study questionnaire. Each participant in the prospective study had whole blood, serum and a nasopharyngeal or oropharyngeal swab collected by mobile phlebotomists. Prospective study participants could optionally give additional blood draws and questionnaires over an approximately two-month period. Before DNA extraction, prospective study blood samples were shipped either frozen or at room temperature. From cysteine to phenylalanine, the CDR3 is 13 amino acids long. The read is trimmed to its CDR3 DNA, 39 bases read in frame from base 1. According to the germline V gene, CDR1 reads SGHRS and CDR2 reads YFSETQ. Relative to germline, V is 0 bases shorter and J is 8 bases shorter, with 11 bases between their ends.

The immunoSEQ Assay, a bias-controlled multiplex PCR, was used to amplify TCRbeta CDR3 regions from genomic DNA. The study's own analysis went as follows. Within the assay, amplification of reference gene primers was used to estimate how many nucleated cells each sample contained. To quantify the absolute abundance of each unique TCRbeta CDR3 rearrangement, sequence reads were collapsed and filtered. For each sample, productive Simpson clonality was calculated by taking the square root of Simpson's diversity index across productive rearrangements. Entries here come from immuneACCESS through TCRdb and include only in-frame sequences with V and J called. Some clones fail to appear in such tables; in the studies checked, an unresolved V gene covers under half of the shortfall, and the cause of the remainder is unknown. V and J calls and clone size are as listed in that table; D and trimming were resolved from the DNA. The sample table shows hundreds of thousands of clones, and approximately 80% are seen once. Jointly, the top ten make up around 4% of the sample.

This TCR came from a man younger than 40 with acute COVID-19. The sample was PBMCs or T cells enriched from blood (not recorded which). The chain is encoded by TRBV5-1 joined to TRBJ1-2; D gene: possibly TRBD1, on 5 matching bases. The CDR3 protein sequence reads: CASSLAGAGGYTF. The bases read TGCGCCAGCAGCTTGGCTGGGGCCGGCGGCTACACCTTC.